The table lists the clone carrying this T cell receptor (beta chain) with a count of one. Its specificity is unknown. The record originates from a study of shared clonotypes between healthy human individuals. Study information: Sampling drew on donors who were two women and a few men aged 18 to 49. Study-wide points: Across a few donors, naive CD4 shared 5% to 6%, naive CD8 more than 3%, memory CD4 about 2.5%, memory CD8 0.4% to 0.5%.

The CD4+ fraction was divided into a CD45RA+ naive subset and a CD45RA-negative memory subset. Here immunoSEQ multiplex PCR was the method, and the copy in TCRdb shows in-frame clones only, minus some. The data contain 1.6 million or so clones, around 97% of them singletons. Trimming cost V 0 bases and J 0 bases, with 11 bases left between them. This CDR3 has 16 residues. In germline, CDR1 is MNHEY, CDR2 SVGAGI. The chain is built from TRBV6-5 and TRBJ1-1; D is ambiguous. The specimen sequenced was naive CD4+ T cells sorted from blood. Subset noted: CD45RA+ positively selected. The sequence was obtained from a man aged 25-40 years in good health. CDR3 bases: TGTGCCAGCAGTTACTCGAGATTCGGGGTGAACACTGAAGCTTTCTTT. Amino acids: CASSYSRFGVNTEAFF.